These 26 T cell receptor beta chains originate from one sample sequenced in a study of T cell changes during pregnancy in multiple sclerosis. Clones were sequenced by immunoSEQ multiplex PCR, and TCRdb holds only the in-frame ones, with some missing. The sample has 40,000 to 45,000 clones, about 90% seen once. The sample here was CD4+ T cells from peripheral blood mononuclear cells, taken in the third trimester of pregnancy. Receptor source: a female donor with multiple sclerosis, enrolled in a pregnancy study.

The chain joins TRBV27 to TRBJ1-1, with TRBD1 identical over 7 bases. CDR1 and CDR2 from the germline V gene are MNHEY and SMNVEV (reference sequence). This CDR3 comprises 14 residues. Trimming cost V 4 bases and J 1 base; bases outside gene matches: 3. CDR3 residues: CASSSNRGNTEAFF. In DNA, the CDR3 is TGTGCCAGCAGTTCGAACAGGGGGAACACTGAAGCTTTCTTT.

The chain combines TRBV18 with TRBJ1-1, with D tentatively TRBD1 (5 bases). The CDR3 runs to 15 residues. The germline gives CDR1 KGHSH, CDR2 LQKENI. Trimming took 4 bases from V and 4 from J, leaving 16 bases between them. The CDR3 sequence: CASSLSGGTGTEAFF. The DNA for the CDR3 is TGTGCCAGCTCACTCTCCGGGGGGACCGGCACTGAAGCTTTCTTT.

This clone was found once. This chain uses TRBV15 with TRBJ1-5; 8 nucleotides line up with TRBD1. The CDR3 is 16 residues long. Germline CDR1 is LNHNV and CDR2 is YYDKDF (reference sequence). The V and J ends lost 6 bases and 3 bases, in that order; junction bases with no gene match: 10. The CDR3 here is CATRSGQGATNQPQHF. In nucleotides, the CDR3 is TGTGCCACCAGATCCGGGCAGGGGGCGACCAATCAGCCCCAGCATTTT.

The CDR3 sequence: CASSAIGVAGSEQFF. The CDR3 bases are TGTGCCAGCAGCGCCATCGGGGTAGCGGGCAGTGAGCAGTTCTTC. The chain joins TRBV9 to TRBJ2-1, with TRBD2 identical over 7 bases. V dropped 3 bases and J dropped 9; count of bases not matched to a gene: 12. The CDR3 has 15 residues. Germline assignment: CDR1 SGDLS and CDR2 YYNGEE.

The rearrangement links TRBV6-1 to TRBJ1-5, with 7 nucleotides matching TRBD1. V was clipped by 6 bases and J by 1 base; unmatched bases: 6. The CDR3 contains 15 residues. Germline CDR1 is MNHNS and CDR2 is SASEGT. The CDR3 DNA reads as TGTGCCAGCAGCCCCTCCAGGGGGAGCAATCAGCCCCAGCATTTT. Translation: CASSPSRGSNQPQHF.

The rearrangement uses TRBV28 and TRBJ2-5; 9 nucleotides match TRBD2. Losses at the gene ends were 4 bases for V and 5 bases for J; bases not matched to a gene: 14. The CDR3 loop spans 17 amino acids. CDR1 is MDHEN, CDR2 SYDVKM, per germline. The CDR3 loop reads CASSSALIAGVAETQYF. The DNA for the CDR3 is TGTGCCAGCAGTTCTGCCCTAATAGCGGGAGTTGCGGAGACCCAGTACTTC. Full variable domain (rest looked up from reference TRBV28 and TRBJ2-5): DVKVTQSSRYLVKRTGEKVFLECVQDMDHENMFWYRQDPGLGLRLIYFSYDVKMKEKGDIPEGYSVSREKKERFSLILESASTNQTSMYLCASSSALIAGVAETQYFGPGTRLLVL.

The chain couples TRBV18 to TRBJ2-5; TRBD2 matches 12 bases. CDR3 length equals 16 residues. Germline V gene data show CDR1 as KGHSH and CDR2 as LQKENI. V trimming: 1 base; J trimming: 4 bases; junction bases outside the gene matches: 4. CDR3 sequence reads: CASSPRALAGGETQYF. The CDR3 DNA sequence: TGTGCCAGCTCACCACGGGCACTAGCGGGAGGAGAGACCCAGTACTTC.

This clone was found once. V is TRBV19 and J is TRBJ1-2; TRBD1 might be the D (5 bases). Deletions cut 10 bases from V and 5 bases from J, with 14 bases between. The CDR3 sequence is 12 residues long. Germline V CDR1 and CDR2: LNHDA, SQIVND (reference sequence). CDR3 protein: CATGREGYGYTF. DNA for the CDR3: TGTGCCACCGGACGGGAGGGGTATGGCTACACCTTC.

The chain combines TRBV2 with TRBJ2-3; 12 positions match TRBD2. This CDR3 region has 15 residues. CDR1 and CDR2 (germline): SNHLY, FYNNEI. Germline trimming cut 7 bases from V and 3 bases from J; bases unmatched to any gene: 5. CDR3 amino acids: CASNPTSGRTDTQYF. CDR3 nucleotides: TGTGCCAGCAACCCGACTAGCGGGAGAACAGATACGCAGTATTTT.

For the CDR3, the DNA is TGTGCCTGGAGTCTAGCCAGGGGAGCTGGAAACACCATATATTTT. As protein: CAWSLARGAGNTIYF. The rearrangement uses TRBV30 and TRBJ1-3; D possibly corresponds to TRBD1 (6 bases). The CDR3 consists of 15 residues. Germline lookup yields CDR1 GTSNPN and CDR2 SVGIG (reference sequence). V was cut by 2 bases and J by 2 bases, with 13 bases left in between.

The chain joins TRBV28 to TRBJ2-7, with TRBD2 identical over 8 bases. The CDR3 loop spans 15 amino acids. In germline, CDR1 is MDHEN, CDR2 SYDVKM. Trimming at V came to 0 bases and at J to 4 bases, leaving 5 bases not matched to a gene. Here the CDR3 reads CASSLWRGVRYEQYF. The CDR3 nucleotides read TGTGCCAGCAGTTTATGGCGGGGGGTGAGATACGAGCAGTACTTC.

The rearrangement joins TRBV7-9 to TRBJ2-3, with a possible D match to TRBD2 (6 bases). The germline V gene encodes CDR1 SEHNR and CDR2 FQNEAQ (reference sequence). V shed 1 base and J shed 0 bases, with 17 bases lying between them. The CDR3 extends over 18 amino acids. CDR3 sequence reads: CASSLGKSGAESTDTQYF. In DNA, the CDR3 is TGTGCCAGCAGCTTAGGTAAATCGGGAGCGGAAAGCACAGATACGCAGTATTTT.

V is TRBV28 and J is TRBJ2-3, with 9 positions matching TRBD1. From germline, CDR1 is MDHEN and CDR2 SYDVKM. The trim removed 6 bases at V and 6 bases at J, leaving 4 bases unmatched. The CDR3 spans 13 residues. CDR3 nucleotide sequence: TGTGCCAGCAGCCGGGACAGGGTGGATACGCAGTATTTT. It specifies CASSRDRVDTQYF.

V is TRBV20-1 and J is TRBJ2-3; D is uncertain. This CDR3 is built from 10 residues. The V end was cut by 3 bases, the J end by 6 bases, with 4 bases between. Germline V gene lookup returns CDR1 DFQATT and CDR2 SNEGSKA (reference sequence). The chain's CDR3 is CSASRDTQYF. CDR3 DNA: TGCAGTGCTAGCCGTGATACGCAGTATTTT.

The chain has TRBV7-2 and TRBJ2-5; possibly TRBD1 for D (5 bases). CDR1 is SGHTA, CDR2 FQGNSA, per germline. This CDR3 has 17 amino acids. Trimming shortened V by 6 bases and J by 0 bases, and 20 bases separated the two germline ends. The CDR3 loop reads CASRGRGTVRDQETQYF. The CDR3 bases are TGTGCCAGCAGGGGGCGAGGAACGGTCCGGGACCAAGAGACCCAGTACTTC.

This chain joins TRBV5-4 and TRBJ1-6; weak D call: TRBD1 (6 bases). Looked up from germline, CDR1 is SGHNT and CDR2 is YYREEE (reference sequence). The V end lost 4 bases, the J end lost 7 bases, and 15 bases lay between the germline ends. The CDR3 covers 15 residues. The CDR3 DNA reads TGTGCCAGCAGCCTACAGGGAGTTTTGAATTCACCCCTCCACTTT. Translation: CASSLQGVLNSPLHF. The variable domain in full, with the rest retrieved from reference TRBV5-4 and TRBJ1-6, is ETGVTQSPTHLIKTRGQQVTLRCSSQSGHNTVSWYQQALGQGPQFIFQYYREEENGRGNFPPRFSGLQFPNYSSELNVNALELDDSALYLCASSLQGVLNSPLHFGNGTRLTVT.

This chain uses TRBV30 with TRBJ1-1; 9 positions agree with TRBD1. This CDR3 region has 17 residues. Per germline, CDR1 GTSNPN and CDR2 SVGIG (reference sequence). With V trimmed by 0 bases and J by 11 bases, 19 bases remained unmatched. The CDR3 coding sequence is TGTGCCTGGAGTGTACCGGGGTGGAAGGGACAGGGTGTGTTGGCTTTCTTT. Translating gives CAWSVPGWKGQGVLAFF.

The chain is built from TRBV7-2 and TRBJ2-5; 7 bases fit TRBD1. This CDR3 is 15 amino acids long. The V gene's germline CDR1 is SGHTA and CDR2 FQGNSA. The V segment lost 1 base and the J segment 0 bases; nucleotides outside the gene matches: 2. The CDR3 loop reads CASSLDGTDQETQYF. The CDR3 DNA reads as TGTGCCAGCAGCTTAGACGGGACAGACCAAGAGACCCAGTACTTC.

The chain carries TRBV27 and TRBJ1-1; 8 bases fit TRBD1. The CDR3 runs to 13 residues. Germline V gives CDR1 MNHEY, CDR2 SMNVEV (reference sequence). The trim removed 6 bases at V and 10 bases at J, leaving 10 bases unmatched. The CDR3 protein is CASRLLQGVSAFF. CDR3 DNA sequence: TGTGCCAGCAGGCTACTACAGGGGGTGTCAGCTTTCTTT.

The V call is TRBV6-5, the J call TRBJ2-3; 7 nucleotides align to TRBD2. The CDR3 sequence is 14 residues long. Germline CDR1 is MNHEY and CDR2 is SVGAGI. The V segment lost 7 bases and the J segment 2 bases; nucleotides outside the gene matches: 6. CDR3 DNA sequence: TGTGCCAGCAAGGCTAGCGGTACCACAGATACGCAGTATTTT. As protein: CASKASGTTDTQYF.

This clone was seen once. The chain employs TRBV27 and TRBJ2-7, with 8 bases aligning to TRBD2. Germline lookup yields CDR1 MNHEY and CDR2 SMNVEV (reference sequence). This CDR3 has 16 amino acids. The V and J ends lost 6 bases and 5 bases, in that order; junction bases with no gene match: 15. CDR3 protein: CASRTGREGKFNEQYF. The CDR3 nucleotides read TGTGCCAGCAGGACTGGACGGGAGGGCAAGTTCAACGAGCAGTACTTC.

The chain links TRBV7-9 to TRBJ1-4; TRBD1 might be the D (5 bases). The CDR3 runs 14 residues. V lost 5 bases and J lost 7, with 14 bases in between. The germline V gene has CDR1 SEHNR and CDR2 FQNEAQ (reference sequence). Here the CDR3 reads CASSPGTWGEKLFF. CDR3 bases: TGTGCCAGCAGCCCGGGGACTTGGGGTGAAAAACTGTTTTTT.

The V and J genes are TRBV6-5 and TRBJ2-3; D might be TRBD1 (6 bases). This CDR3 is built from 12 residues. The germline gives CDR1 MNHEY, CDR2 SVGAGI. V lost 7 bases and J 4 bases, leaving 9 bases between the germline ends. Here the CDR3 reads CASIKGADTQYF. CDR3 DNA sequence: TGTGCCAGCATCAAGGGGGCAGATACGCAGTATTTT.

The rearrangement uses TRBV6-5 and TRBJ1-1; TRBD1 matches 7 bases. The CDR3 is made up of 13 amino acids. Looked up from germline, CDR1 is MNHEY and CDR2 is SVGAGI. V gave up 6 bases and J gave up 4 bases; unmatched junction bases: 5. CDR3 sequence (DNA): TGTGCCAGCAGCCCCGACAGGGTCACTGAAGCTTTCTTT. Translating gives CASSPDRVTEAFF.

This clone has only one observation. The CDR3, as DNA: TGCGCCAGCAGCGCCCCCGGGACTAGCGGCCACAATGAGCAGTTCTTC. Translation: CASSAPGTSGHNEQFF. The chain links TRBV5-1 to TRBJ2-1, with 11 positions matching TRBD2. Germline-derived CDR1 and CDR2 are SGHRS and YFSETQ. J lost 5 bases, V lost 4 bases, and 8 bases had no gene match. The CDR3 consists of 16 residues.

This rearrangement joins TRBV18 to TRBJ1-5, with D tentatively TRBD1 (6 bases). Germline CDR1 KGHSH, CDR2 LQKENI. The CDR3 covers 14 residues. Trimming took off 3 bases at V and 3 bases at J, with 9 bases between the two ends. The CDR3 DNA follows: TGTGCCAGCTCACCCCAGGGGCACAATCAGCCCCAGCATTTT. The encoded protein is CASSPQGHNQPQHF. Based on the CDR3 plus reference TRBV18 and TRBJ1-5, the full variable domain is NAGVMQNPRHLVRRRGQEARLRCSPMKGHSHVYWYRQLPEEGLKFMVYLQKENIIDESGMPKERFSAEFPKEGPSILRIQQVVRGDSAAYFCASSPQGHNQPQHFGDGTRLSIL.